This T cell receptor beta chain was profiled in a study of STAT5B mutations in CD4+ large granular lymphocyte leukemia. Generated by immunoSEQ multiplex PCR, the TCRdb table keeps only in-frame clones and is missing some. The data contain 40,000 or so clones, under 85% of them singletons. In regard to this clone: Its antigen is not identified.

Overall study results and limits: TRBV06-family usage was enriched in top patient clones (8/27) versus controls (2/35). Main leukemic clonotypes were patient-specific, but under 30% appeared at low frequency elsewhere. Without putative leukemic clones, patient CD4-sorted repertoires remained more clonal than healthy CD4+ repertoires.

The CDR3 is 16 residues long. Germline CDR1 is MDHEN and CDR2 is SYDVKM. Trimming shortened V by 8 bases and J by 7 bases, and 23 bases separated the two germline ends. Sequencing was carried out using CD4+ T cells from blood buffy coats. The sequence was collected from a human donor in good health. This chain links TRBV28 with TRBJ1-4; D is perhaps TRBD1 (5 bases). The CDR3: CASRPGQQSSREKLFF. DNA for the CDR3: TGTGCCAGCCGTCCGGGGCAACAGTCATCTCGTGAAAAACTGTTTTTT.